The rows below give T cell receptor beta chains drawn from one sample of a study of monozygotic twins with inflammatory bowel disease. Reanalyzing the 5' RACE reads, TCRdb keeps one entry per CDR3 protein, without DNA. The sample has fewer than 550,000 distinct CDR3 sequences; the top ten hold 2% to 3%. Specimen: blood. The origin of the receptors is a human donor with ulcerative colitis or Crohn's disease, or a healthy co-twin of an affected twin (not recorded which). Both conserved end residues are part of each CDR3.

cdr3_aa cdr3_length j_call v_call
CSARADRKDRKNEYF 15 TRBJ2-7 TRBV20-1
CASREANTDTQYF 13 TRBJ2-3 TRBV3-1
CASSHPVPGSPLHF 14 TRBJ1-6 TRBV6-5
CASSQIILASLPYNEQFF 18 TRBJ2-1 TRBV4-1
CASSPQGSGINTGELFF 17 TRBJ2-2 TRBV5-1
CASSYSGGDQPQHF 14 TRBJ1-5 TRBV13
CASSQEGSGSAEVLSSYNEQFF 22 TRBJ2-1 TRBV4-2
CSESGGTTDTQYF 13 TRBJ2-3 TRBV20-1
CASSQAAATDTQYF 14 TRBJ2-3 TRBV4-1
CAWKEGAHTEAFF 13 TRBJ1-1 TRBV30
CASSLDEGIQYF 12 TRBJ2-4 TRBV5-1
CASSVGTAEDTQYF 14 TRBJ2-3 TRBV9
CSAPIAGDYEQYF 13 TRBJ2-7 TRBV20-1
CATSSGQGGSDTQYF 15 TRBJ2-3 TRBV15
CASSFSLPGQGAEQYF 16 TRBJ2-7 TRBV7-2
CASSLGTRVRYGYTF 15 TRBJ1-2 TRBV7-2
CASSPTDYEQYF 12 TRBJ2-7 TRBV7-9
CASSLDRGRFSSYEQYF 17 TRBJ2-7 TRBV12-3/TRBV12-4
CSVAGGNEKLFF 12 TRBJ1-4 TRBV29-1
CASSLQTLYTF 11 TRBJ1-2 TRBV7-9
CASSWTGAQGYTQYF 15 TRBJ2-3 TRBV28
CASSLNTGLRPYGYTF 16 TRBJ1-2 TRBV5-4
CASRRDYSDEQFF 13 TRBJ2-1 TRBV7-3
CASSRTGSLWGYTF 14 TRBJ1-2 TRBV12-3/TRBV12-4
CASVSSGAPQETQYF 15 TRBJ2-5 TRBV27
CASSLASRPTEAFF 14 TRBJ1-1 TRBV7-9
CASSPIGPPNTEAFF 15 TRBJ1-1 TRBV5-1
CASSLDGTSGPTDTQYF 17 TRBJ2-3 TRBV7-9
CASRGPMREAFF 12 TRBJ1-1 TRBV6-5
CASSNRQGWSNQPQHF 16 TRBJ1-5 TRBV7-2
CASERQGSSNTEAFF 15 TRBJ1-1 TRBV12-3/TRBV12-4
CASSQGSEAFF 11 TRBJ1-1 TRBV12-3/TRBV12-4
CASSFSQPGGNEQFF 15 TRBJ2-1 TRBV5-1
CASSPGQGGNTIYF 14 TRBJ1-3 TRBV5-1
CASSEKDPSLRTQPQHF 17 TRBJ1-5 TRBV6-1